This passage covers 27 T cell receptor beta chains from one sample sequenced in a study of post-analysis software for immune sequencing data. Study-wide points: TRBV5-6, TRBV5-1 and TRBV20-1 belonged to a set of roughly five TRBV segments that were more frequent in patients than controls.

Each TCR beta cDNA library carried unique molecular identifiers. TCRdb used MiXCR to reprocess the PCR reads, holding one entry per CDR3 protein. This sample has 800,000 to 950,000 distinct CDR3 sequences, with around 50% found just once. For these receptors, no antigen is known. Sequenced material: blood. The origin of the receptors is a girl between 10 and 17 years old with multiple sclerosis.

This chain uses TRBV20-1 with TRBJ2-7; D may match TRBD1 or TRBD2 (7 bases each). The germline gives CDR1 DFQATT, CDR2 SNEGSKA (reference sequence). This CDR3 is built from 14 residues. Trimming left V 5 bases short and J 2 bases short, with 16 bases between. CDR3 loop: CSAGTGRGPYEQYF. The CDR3 DNA reads TGCAGTGCTGGAACAGGGAGGGGGCCCTACGAGCAGTACTTC.

The gene calls are TRBV20-1 and TRBJ1-4, with TRBD1 as a possible D gene (5 bases). Germline lookup yields CDR1 DFQATT and CDR2 SNEGSKA (reference sequence). Between the trimmed V and J ends, which lost 0 bases and 5 bases, there was a span of 13 bases. The CDR3 consists of 15 residues. This CDR3 is CSARDAGTGNEKLFF. The CDR3, as DNA: TGCAGTGCTAGAGATGCTGGGACGGGGAATGAAAAACTGTTTTTT.

V is TRBV20-1 and J is TRBJ2-2, with 10 bases fitting TRBD2. Trimming at V came to 0 bases and at J to 7 bases, leaving 8 bases not matched to a gene. This CDR3 comprises 16 residues. Germline V gene data show CDR1 as DFQATT and CDR2 as SNEGSKA (reference sequence). The CDR3 reads CSAREASGRANGELFF. CDR3 in DNA: TGCAGTGCTAGAGAGGCCAGCGGGAGGGCCAACGGGGAGCTGTTTTTT.

The chain carries TRBV25-1 and TRBJ2-3; a weak D match, TRBD2 (5 bases). V was cut by 3 bases and J by 7 bases, with 17 bases left in between. Germline-derived CDR1 and CDR2 are MGHDK and SYGVNS. The CDR3 consists of 15 residues. As DNA, the CDR3 is TGTGCCAGCAGTGAGCTCGTCGGGATAAGCCATACGCAGTATTTT. It codes for CASSELVGISHTQYF.

The chain is built from TRBV12-5 and TRBJ2-1; 8 bases align to TRBD1. Germline assignment: CDR1 LGHNT and CDR2 FRNRAP. The CDR3 covers 15 residues. The V and J ends lost 6 bases and 1 base, in that order; junction bases with no gene match: 5. CDR3 sequence reads: CASGQGARSYNEQFF. The CDR3 region has the DNA TGTGCTAGTGGCCAGGGGGCCAGGTCCTACAATGAGCAGTTCTTC.

There are a few counts of this clonotype. V is TRBV6-5 and J is TRBJ1-2; D ambiguous. Germline V gives CDR1 MNHEY, CDR2 SVGAGI. V was trimmed by 11 bases and J by 4 bases, leaving 20 bases between them. This CDR3 is built from 14 residues. CDR3: CAARERASLYGYTF. Here the CDR3 DNA reads TGTGCCGCACGAGAGAGGGCATCTCTCTATGGCTACACCTTC.

V is TRBV12-3 or TRBV12-4 and J is TRBJ2-4; D possibly corresponds to TRBD1 (6 bases). This CDR3 has 13 amino acids. V lost 5 bases, J lost 3 bases, and 8 bases lay in between. CDR3 in DNA: TGTGCCAGCAGTCGGGACATCAAAAACATTCAGTACTTC. It is translated as CASSRDIKNIQYF.

V usage is TRBV29-1 and J usage is TRBJ1-2; D is uncertain. The CDR3 loop spans 11 amino acids. Germline values: CDR1 SQVTM, CDR2 ANQGSEA. The V end lost 7 bases, the J end lost 2 bases, and 8 bases lay between the germline ends. For the CDR3, the DNA is TGCAGCGCGGACGGGAACTATGGCTACACCTTC. The encoded protein is CSADGNYGYTF.

This chain uses TRBV29-1 with TRBJ1-1; D unclear. With 7 bases removed from V and 9 bases from J, the gap between germline ends came to 18 bases. This CDR3 has 12 residues. From germline, CDR1 is SQVTM and CDR2 ANQGSEA. CDR3 nucleotide sequence: TGCAGCGCGTCTTTGTCGGAACATCAAGCTTTCTTT. As protein: CSASLSEHQAFF.

The chain links TRBV5-1 to TRBJ2-1; 10 positions match TRBD2. Germline V lookup: CDR1 SGHRS, CDR2 YFSETQ. Losses at the gene ends were 2 bases for V and 7 bases for J; bases not matched to a gene: 3. The CDR3 consists of 14 residues. This CDR3 reads CASSFGLAANEQFF. CDR3 in DNA: TGCGCCAGCAGCTTTGGACTAGCGGCGAATGAGCAGTTCTTC. Full variable domain (outside the CDR3, taken from reference TRBV5-1 and TRBJ2-1): KAGVTQTPRYLIKTRGQQVTLSCSPISGHRSVSWYQQTPGQGLQFLFEYFSETQRNKGNFPGRFSGRQFSNSRSEMNVSTLELGDSALYLCASSFGLAANEQFFGPGTRLTVL.

The chain carries TRBV10-3 and TRBJ1-1; 8 bases agree with TRBD1. The CDR3 has 12 residues. CDR1 and CDR2 (germline): ENHRY, SYGVKD. J gave up 7 bases and V 11 bases, and 9 bases lay outside the gene matches. The CDR3 nucleotides read TGTGCCGTCCAGGGGGCGGGGGGTGAAGCTTTCTTT. Protein product: CAVQGAGGEAFF.

This chain connects TRBV7-8 to TRBJ2-1; the match to TRBD1 covers 7 bases. Germline V gene lookup returns CDR1 SGHVS and CDR2 FQNEAQ. This CDR3 is 15 amino acids long. J gave up 7 bases and V 2 bases, and 8 bases lay outside the gene matches. The CDR3 here is CASSLLYRGVNEQFF. CDR3 DNA: TGTGCCAGCAGCTTACTCTACAGGGGCGTGAATGAGCAGTTCTTC.

This clonotype came up a few times. The genes are TRBV5-1 and TRBJ2-1; D may correspond to TRBD1 or TRBD2 (5 bases each). The germline V gene has CDR1 SGHRS and CDR2 YFSETQ. This CDR3 has 14 amino acids. V was cut by 7 bases and J by 6 bases, with 17 bases left in between. As DNA, the CDR3 is TGCGCCAGCTACCCGGGACCCTCAACCAATGAGCAGTTCTTC. Translated, it gives CASYPGPSTNEQFF. Full variable domain (remainder filled in from reference TRBV5-1 and TRBJ2-1): KAGVTQTPRYLIKTRGQQVTLSCSPISGHRSVSWYQQTPGQGLQFLFEYFSETQRNKGNFPGRFSGRQFSNSRSEMNVSTLELGDSALYLCASYPGPSTNEQFFGPGTRLTVL.

The chain links TRBV29-1 to TRBJ2-1; 9 nucleotides line up with TRBD1. CDR1 is SQVTM, CDR2 ANQGSEA, per germline. The CDR3 has 15 amino acids. V shed 6 bases and J 13 bases; nucleotides not matched to a gene: 19. CDR3 DNA sequence: TGCAGCGTCTTAGGGAACAGGGGGCGCGACGTGACCCAGTTCTTC. It specifies CSVLGNRGRDVTQFF.

The rearrangement uses TRBV7-3 and TRBJ2-5, with 8 bases fitting TRBD2. V shed 3 bases and J 11 bases; nucleotides not matched to a gene: 14. The CDR3 spans 15 residues. From germline, CDR1 is SGHTA and CDR2 FQGTGA. The CDR3 nucleotides are TGTGCCAGCAGCTTTTCAGGTCAAGGGCGGGAGGAGCAGTACTTC. As protein: CASSFSGQGREEQYF.

This CDR3 reads CASTRRTSGANVLTF. The DNA for the CDR3 is TGTGCCAGCACCCGAAGGACCTCTGGGGCCAACGTCCTGACTTTC. The chain employs TRBV6-6 and TRBJ2-6; the D is unclear. The germline V and J ends were trimmed by 7 bases and 0 bases, with 10 bases remaining between them. There are 15 residues in the CDR3. From germline, CDR1 is MNHNY and CDR2 SVGAGI (reference sequence).

This clonotype was picked up a small number of times. V is TRBV20-1 and J is TRBJ2-2, with no clear D. CDR1 is DFQATT, CDR2 SNEGSKA, per germline (reference sequence). V was clipped by 6 bases and J by 5 bases, with 22 bases between them. The CDR3 sequence is 16 residues long. Written as DNA, the CDR3 is TGCAGTGCCTATCCGGTGCCTCCTGGATGGACCGGGGAGCTGTTTTTT. This codes for CSAYPVPPGWTGELFF.

The chain is built from TRBV20-1 and TRBJ2-7; 13 positions match TRBD2. CDR1 and CDR2 from the germline V gene are DFQATT and SNEGSKA (reference sequence). The V gene end was trimmed by 5 bases and the J gene end by 4 bases; junction bases not matched to a gene: 14. CDR3 length: 17 residues. CDR3 nucleotides: TGCAGTGCTCTCGCCGGGACTAGCGGGATTTTCTATTACGAGCAGTACTTC. It specifies CSALAGTSGIFYYEQYF.

This clonotype was counted a few times. The chain carries TRBV10-3 and TRBJ2-1; possible D gene TRBD2, 7 bases. The CDR3 sequence is 19 residues long. In germline, CDR1 is ENHRY, CDR2 SYGVKD. Deletions cut 3 bases from V and 0 bases from J, with 21 bases between. The CDR3 sequence is CAISEREGGGWSSYNEQFF. The CDR3 DNA follows: TGTGCCATCAGTGAAAGGGAGGGCGGGGGCTGGAGCTCCTACAATGAGCAGTTCTTC.

The chain links TRBV10-3 to TRBJ2-5, with 7 bases aligning to TRBD2. The germline gives CDR1 ENHRY, CDR2 SYGVKD. This CDR3 region has 14 residues. Unmatched junction bases numbered 13, after V lost 10 bases and J lost 5 bases. As DNA, the CDR3 is TGTGCCACGGGGGGAATACAGGCCACGGAGACCCAGTACTTC. It specifies CATGGIQATETQYF.

The V call is TRBV15, the J call TRBJ2-7, with 11 positions matching TRBD2. The CDR3 is 17 residues long. Trimming at V came to 0 bases and at J to 7 bases, leaving 11 bases not matched to a gene. The germline CDR1 and CDR2 sequences are LNHNV and YYDKDF (reference sequence). CDR3 protein: CATSRDLLAGVGGEQYF. CDR3 in DNA: TGTGCCACCAGCAGAGATTTACTAGCGGGAGTTGGGGGTGAGCAGTACTTC.

This clonotype was detected once. Just one base apart from a much larger clone, this may be a read error. The V and J genes are TRBV15 and TRBJ2-3, with unresolved D. In germline, CDR1 is LNHNV, CDR2 YYDKDF (reference sequence). The CDR3 length is 11 residues. Trimming shortened V by 6 bases and J by 1 base, and 2 bases separated the two germline ends. The CDR3: CATRGTDTQYF. The CDR3 region has the DNA TGTGCCACCAGGGGCACAGATACGCAGTATTTT.

The chain uses TRBV6-4 and TRBJ2-3; D gene unclear. This CDR3 is 13 amino acids long. Looked up from germline, CDR1 is MRHNA and CDR2 is SNTAGT. With 2 bases removed from V and 0 bases from J, the gap between germline ends came to 3 bases. In DNA form, the CDR3 reads TGTGCCAGCAGTGACACTAGCACAGATACGCAGTATTTT. This gives the protein CASSDTSTDTQYF.

This clonotype appeared a few times. CDR3 sequence reads: CASSFESGVGNTEAFF. The CDR3, as DNA: TGCGCCAGCAGCTTCGAGAGCGGGGTTGGGAACACTGAAGCTTTCTTT. The genes are TRBV4-1 and TRBJ1-1; no definite D call. The ends were cut back, 5 bases at V and 1 base at J, with 17 bases in the middle. The CDR3 totals 16 residues. Germline loops: CDR1 MGHRA, CDR2 YSYEKL.

The rearrangement uses TRBV29-1 and TRBJ2-1; D remains unclear. Germline V gives CDR1 SQVTM, CDR2 ANQGSEA. Trimming removed 1 base from V and 2 bases from J, with 15 bases in between. The CDR3 length is 16 residues. As DNA, the CDR3 is TGCAGCGTTGAAGTTCTTACAGTGTTGACCTACAATGAGCAGTTCTTC. The encoded protein is CSVEVLTVLTYNEQFF.

The genes are TRBV7-6 and TRBJ2-5, with D perhaps TRBD1 (6 bases). Trimming removed 4 bases at V and 5 bases at J, with 14 bases between. This CDR3 region has 14 residues. CDR1 and CDR2 from the germline V gene are SGHVS and FNYEAQ. CDR3 protein: CASSSTGMRETQYF. The CDR3 DNA reads TGTGCCAGCAGCTCCACAGGGATGAGGGAGACCCAGTACTTC.

V gene TRBV5-1 combines with J gene TRBJ2-3, with 7 bases fitting TRBD2. The CDR3 contains 16 residues. J lost 4 bases, V lost 4 bases, and 12 bases had no gene match. CDR1 is SGHRS and CDR2 is YFSETQ in the germline V gene. The CDR3 region has the DNA TGCGCCAGCAGCCCGGGGCTAGCGGAGGGACCAGATACGCAGTATTTT. This codes for CASSPGLAEGPDTQYF. The full variable domain, in which reference TRBV5-1 and TRBJ2-3 provide the parts outside the CDR3, is KAGVTQTPRYLIKTRGQQVTLSCSPISGHRSVSWYQQTPGQGLQFLFEYFSETQRNKGNFPGRFSGRQFSNSRSEMNVSTLELGDSALYLCASSPGLAEGPDTQYFGPGTRLTVL.